This T cell receptor (beta chain) was retrieved from a study of CD8 T cells in Susac syndrome. Findings and caveats of the study: The study recognized that its TCR sequencing and HLA analysis covered a relatively small number of individuals.

TCR beta was sequenced from blood CD8+ and CD4+ T cells. V was pared by 4 bases and J by 3 bases, with 16 bases between. CDR3 length: 15 amino acids. Germline V gene sequence: CDR1 SGHNT, CDR2 YYREEE (reference sequence). Turning to this clonotype: Its target is unknown.

RNA in amounts of roughly 0.45 to 1 ug was reverse transcribed with random hexamers. TCRdb used MiXCR to reprocess the immunoSEQ multiplex PCR reads, holding one entry per CDR3 protein. Of roughly 200,000 distinct CDR3 sequences listed, approximately 94% are singletons. The sample consisted of CD4+ T cells from PBMCs. The rearrangement links TRBV5-4 to TRBJ1-1; the D gene is possibly TRBD1 (5 bases). This clonotype was obtained from a human donor with Susac syndrome. Here the CDR3 DNA reads TGTGCCAGCAGCCCAGGCTTTTGGGGGGACACTGAAGCTTTCTTT. Translated: CASSPGFWGDTEAFF.